This T cell receptor beta chain comes out of a study of shared T cell receptors in the human thymus. The CDR3 length is 13 residues. Trimming cost V 7 bases and J 2 bases; bases outside gene matches: 5. Germline lookup yields CDR1 MNHNS and CDR2 SASEGT. Sequenced by immunoSEQ multiplex PCR; TCRdb stores in-frame clones only, minus some. The sample consists of almost 550,000 clones, around three quarters of them appearing once. Separately, the same data were catalogued under a study of human thymus T cells.

The J gene is TRBJ2-7, the V gene TRBV6-1; 7 nucleotides match TRBD1. This sequence was found in a boy in the first two years of life with a congenital heart defect. Sequencing was performed on thymocytes. The CDR3 protein is CASTRDSTYEQYF. CDR3 nucleotide sequence: TGTGCCAGCACCCGGGACAGCACCTACGAGCAGTACTTC.